This T cell receptor (beta chain) derives from a study of T-cell memory formation after mild COVID-19. Study context: There were largely donor-specific TCR clusters. Study-wide results and limits: There were some responding clones in pre-infection memory, which suggested that cross-reactive memory had joined. Second-wave clones reaching peak frequency on day 37 lacked confirmed SARS-CoV-2 specificity.

About this clonotype: What it recognizes is unknown.

TCRdb re-called the 5' RACE reads with MiXCR, one entry per CDR3 protein. This table has 65,000 to 90,000 distinct CDR3 sequences, around 13% appearing once. The CDR3 has 15 residues. The V end was cut by 2 bases, the J end by 1 base, with 12 bases between. Germline loops: CDR1 SGHTA, CDR2 FQGTGA. This TCR was recovered from a young man who had mild COVID-19 (a few samples of this study predate the infection). Cell type and time point are not known. Sequenced input: PBMCs or a T cell subset sorted from them (not recorded which). The chain recombines TRBV7-3 with TRBJ2-7; D not resolved. CDR3 bases: TGTGCCAGCAGCTTATTTGGTGGGGTGTCCTACGAGCAGTACTTC. As protein: CASSLFGGVSYEQYF.